This T cell receptor beta chain emerged from a study of PD-1 blockade in classical Hodgkin lymphoma (dated by TCRdb to the early 2020s). Study-level background: Nivolumab dosing was 3 mg/kg intravenously every 2 weeks, continuing until either disease progression or unacceptable toxicity. A peripheral blood immune signature of response to PD-1 blockade in classical Hodgkin lymphoma was defined using TCR beta sequencing and CyTOF.

At the junction V is shortened by 0 bases and J by 6 bases; bases outside the gene matches: 8. From a lookup of the germline V gene, CDR1 and CDR2 are SGHRS and YFSETQ. From the cysteine up to the phenylalanine, the CDR3 has a length of 15 residues. Only CDR3 DNA remains: 45 bases, in frame from the first base. Notes on this clone: This clone's antigen is unknown. It has no much larger one-base neighbor in the sample; base qualities were not kept.

Genomic DNA was isolated using the Qiagen DNeasy kit from unsorted PBMCs as well as from negatively selected CD4+ and CD8+ fractions. TCR beta CDR3 regions were amplified by immunoSEQ multiplex PCR using primers annealing to V and J segments. Amplification bias was minimized using a synthetic immune receptor repertoire, and residual bias was removed computationally after sequencing. For the original study's pipeline: Repertoire diversity was quantified as the Shannon entropy index using custom Python scripts. Unsorted, CD4+ and CD8+ repertoires were analyzed separately, except for combined analyses in which CD4+ and CD8+ sequences were merged in silico. Clonal expansion was defined as a frequency increase of at least 2-fold after treatment compared with C1D1, and clones undetected at baseline were assigned a pseudocount of 0.5. Singleton clones were defined as clones with 0 or 1 copy at C1D1, and non-singleton clones were defined as clones with 2 or more copies. Clones expanded in unsorted samples were labelled as CD4+, CD8+ or unknown by matching protein sequences in sorted samples from the same patient. Wilcoxon tests on paired samples were used to test changes in diversity from C1D1 to C4D1. Imported from immuneACCESS, the table was reduced by TCRdb to in-frame sequences with V and J called. These copies leave out some clones; in studies compared against another copy, an unresolved V gene accounts for under half, and the cause of the remainder is not known. V, J and clone size were drawn from that table, and D and trimming were deduced from the DNA. The sample table records 35,000 to 50,000 clones; around 75% of these occur just once. Under 25% of the sample lies in the top ten.

The investigation overall reported the following: Patients starting nivolumab less than 1 year after ASCT had lower diversity and were excluded from later analyses to avoid confounding by immune reconstitution. Baseline TCR diversity was reported as lower in newly diagnosed patients than in healthy donors, and lower still in relapsed/refractory patients. Baseline diversity similar to that of newly diagnosed patients was observed in trial patients achieving complete response, whereas significantly lower diversity was observed in partial responders and progressors. The study covered only a single clinical trial cohort, and the causes of the repertoire differences, possibly disease activity or prior therapy, were still not defined. By C4D1, a significant rise was seen in CD4+ TCR diversity but not in CD8+ TCR diversity (p=0.0027 vs p=0.16), and the rise was most apparent among complete responders (p=0.02).

This specimen's time point label, interpreted: cycle 1 day 1 (C1D1), immediately before nivolumab initiation. All trial patients had relapsed after autologous stem cell transplantation, with cohorts A, B and C differing in prior brentuximab vedotin exposure. A total of over 55 patients with relapsed/refractory classical Hodgkin lymphoma made up the trial cohort, and each patient's best overall response was complete response, partial response or progressive disease. Trial patients were treated with single-agent nivolumab in the multi-cohort phase II CheckMate 205 trial. An independent review committee assessed best overall response by applying the 2007 International Working Group response criteria. Trial PBMCs were collected just before the start of nivolumab (C1D1) and during therapy at cycle 2 day 1 and cycle 4 day 1. After peripheral blood was drawn into 8 mL Vacutainer Cell Preparation Tubes, PBMCs were isolated by centrifugation and then cryopreserved.

The TCR was taken from a human donor with classical Hodgkin lymphoma. The sequencing here drew on peripheral blood mononuclear cells (PBMCs), taken at baseline. The chain links TRBV5-1 with TRBJ2-7; 8 middle bases align to TRBD1. CDR3 reads: CASSLGTGMVGEQYF. The bases are TGCGCCAGCAGCTTGGGGACAGGGATGGTTGGCGAGCAGTACTTC. When the CDR3 is completed using the reference TRBV5-1 and TRBJ2-7 genes on either side, the full variable domain is KAGVTQTPRYLIKTRGQQVTLSCSPISGHRSVSWYQQTPGQGLQFLFEYFSETQRNKGNFPGRFSGRQFSNSRSEMNVSTLELGDSALYLCASSLGTGMVGEQYFGPGTRLTVT.